This T cell receptor (beta chain) was found in a study of cytomegalovirus exposure and HLA in healthy donors (TCRdb year 2017). For the study in its entirety: An earlier analysis of several hundred of the donors reported more than 250 Gb of sequence data and some 100 million unique TCR beta sequences from 190 million or so T cells. Roughly 300 gigabases of sequencing data and approximately 91 million unique TCR sequences made up an early release that covered about 640 HLA-typed donors. The genetic ancestry cluster associated with self-reported Caucasian donors included 81% of the 398 genotyped donors. The study was designed to test whether signatures of past pathogen exposure could be identified by cataloging public T cell receptors. The study used immunosequencing to profile the T cell repertoires of approximately 650 subjects and linked those repertoires to cytomegalovirus serostatus. Besides the first cohort of 500 to 700 subjects, a separate validation cohort made up of over a hundred different subjects was used. The study combined high-throughput TCR immunosequencing, statistical association of individual TCRs with disease status, and machine learning to predict cytomegalovirus infection status. In a later analysis, previously published TCR beta repertoires from some 640 donors were re-analyzed and high-resolution HLA genotyping was added so that TCR occurrence patterns could be studied. Rather than drawing on any new phenotypic data, the later analysis identified candidate immune exposures from TCR beta sequences and the way those sequences occurred across donors. To decide whether each TCR beta V gene segment behaved as functional or pseudogenic, an earlier analysis of some 600 of the donors relied on high-throughput TCR beta sequencing. Donor age, sex, ethnicity and CMV serostatus were collected together with the repertoire data. A later genetic analysis used genome-wide SNP genotypes for 398 of the 666 donors, treating that subset as a discovery cohort. Every repertoire in the discovery cohort had been generated on one and the same sequencing platform. Both class I and class II loci were covered by HLA typing, at four-digit resolution. Typing coverage differed by locus: A, B, C, DRB1 and DQB1 were typed in roughly 629-630 donors, DQA1 in about 550, DPA1 in around 600, and DPB1 in just under 490. Several DR-DQ haplotypes were handled as single units for association and clustering, since linkage in the cohort was strong. Across 300 to 500 genotyped donors of the cohort, an average of approximately 220,000 unique TCR beta nucleotide sequences per donor were sequenced, and roughly a sixth of those sequences were non-productive.

Results and caveats for the whole study, not just this receptor: CMV serostatus was the only immune exposure information available for the cohort. In vitro tests confirmed that a few of the cytomegalovirus-associated TCR beta chains recognize cytomegalovirus antigens. When HLA alleles, especially DR and DQ, strongly co-occurred, TCR associations were difficult to assign to individual alleles. Only TCR beta chains were sequenced in this cohort, and the absence of alpha or paired-chain data limited detectable features. A further reported finding was that TCR beta sequences accurately predicted the HLA-A and HLA-B alleles for most subjects in the first cohort. The study gave a list of some 150 TCR beta chains associated with cytomegalovirus. A later genetic analysis associated a missense DCLRE1C variant with V-gene and J-gene trimming of TCR beta chains, and an independent cohort replicated the association. Because the 87-base-pair reads could not distinguish some IMGT-functional V segments, including TRBV6-2 and TRBV6-3, those segments were excluded. In a later analysis, the rate of TCR association differed among HLA loci, with DRB1 alleles having the most associated TCRs and HLA-C alleles having the fewest. It was suggested by the authors that the approach could potentially be generalized to other disease states and immunological phenotypes. Because some donors lacked HLA typing at each locus, the association tests relied only on the typed subset. An earlier analysis of around 600 of the donors showed that most TCR beta V segments appeared in productive rearrangements either about 87% or about 30% of the time, which broadly matched IMGT annotations. Compared with equally common non-associated chains, HLA-associated TCR beta chains in a later analysis were more clonally expanded and had lower generation probabilities. The sequencing pipeline was judged likely to have produced a cluster of highly shared sequence variants as a technical artifact. Compared with the roughly 670-donor mean, donors in an Asian-associated ancestry cluster had fewer N-insertions in productive TCRs, according to a later genetic analysis. Correlated functional status among segregating V segments might reflect linkage disequilibrium, but an unknown experimental factor could not be ruled out. Most TCR sequences were seen in very few donors, while some public TCRs were found in many individuals. In both the original and validation cohorts, the classifier was reported to diagnose cytomegalovirus status with high specificity and sensitivity. Because counts were too low, about 15 rarely observed V segments, including chromosome 9 orphons, were left out of the earlier analysis of a few hundred of the donors. Specific HLA alleles were associated with 15,000 to 20,000 TCR beta sequences at a false discovery rate of 0.05 in a later analysis. Several of the top co-occurrence clusters appeared to be linked to parvovirus B19, influenza, CMV and Epstein-Barr virus, according to a later analysis. Most CMV-associated TCR beta chains appeared to be HLA-restricted in a later analysis, and the HLA associations seemed to be driven largely by CMV exposure. Roughly uniform sequencing depth across donors was assumed in presence/absence analyses, although this assumption may not hold.

With respect to this clone: Which antigen it targets is not known. No quality values exist for individual bases; no much larger clone is one base distant.

The cohort consisted of some 670 healthy bone marrow donors. All cohort members were sampled while nominally healthy, although unrecorded immune exposures were likely present. The donor was CMV seropositive and belonged to the group of 250 to 300 seropositive cohort members. Every donor gave a peripheral blood sample, and the peripheral blood mononuclear cells from that sample were used for TCR beta sequencing. Genomic DNA extraction from the blood cell samples was performed with the Qiagen DNeasy Blood Extraction Kit. From its cysteine to its phenylalanine, the CDR3 spans 17 amino acids. Here the CDR3 DNA is all that survives: 51 bases in frame from base 1. CDR1 and CDR2, per the germline V gene (reference sequence), are SGHAT and FQDESV. Here V drops 5 bases and J drops 0 bases, and the junction holds 8 bases not matched to any gene. Receptor amplification or capture employed the immunoSEQ multiplex PCR assay. For the multiplex PCR, a mixture combining 60 forward primers for TCR Vbeta segments and 13 reverse primers for TCR Jbeta segments was used. The CDR3 region of rearranged TCR beta genes was amplified from genomic DNA by a multiplex PCR assay. Amplified TCR beta libraries were sequenced as 87-base-pair reads on the Illumina HiSeq System. The published analysis was carried out like this. A later analysis tallied 75 million to 95 million unique TCR beta chains across the 700 or so repertoires, and some 12 million of those chains were shared by two or more donors. A nearest-neighbor algorithm error-corrected the raw reads and collapsed the reads into unique sequences, merging closely related sequences to remove PCR and sequencing errors. V, D and J gene segments were assigned by aligning CDR3 sequences to IMGT reference sequences. For a sequence to be retained, a match of at least six nucleotides was required to both a V gene segment and a J gene segment. Rearrangements were called productive when the CDR3 lacked stop codons and stayed in frame with V and J; all others were non-productive. Following IMGT convention, CDR3 was defined as the stretch from the second conserved V-encoded cysteine to the conserved J-encoded phenylalanine. The earlier analysis of 550 to 650 of the donors excluded any sequence lacking an unambiguous match to a single V gene segment. An earlier analysis of over 450 of the donors classified V segments as functional when productive rearrangements were above 56.7% and as segregating when the standard deviation between donors was above 5%. A statistical classification framework was built for diagnosing cytomegalovirus status from the catalog of TCR beta chain sequences. In a later analysis, V and J genes were assigned by comparing TCR nucleotide sequences against IMGT/GENE-DB human TR gene sequences. The TCRdist pipeline was used in a later analysis to assign CDR3 sequences and most-parsimonious VDJ recombination scenarios. A later analysis defined each TCR beta chain by its CDR3 amino acid sequence plus V-gene family, and excluded reads lacking a unique V-gene family. To address suspected cross-contamination and a sequencing artifact, a later analysis removed roughly 580 highly shared, low-generation-probability nucleotide sequences. In a later analysis, a clonal expansion index for each public chain was calculated from normalized within-repertoire ranks of inferred template counts. Generation probabilities in a later analysis came from a VDJ recombination model fitted to out-of-frame rearrangements, and those results were checked against IGoR. A later analysis scored TCR-TCR, TCR-HLA and TCR-CMV co-occurrence with hypergeometric tests, applying a repertoire-size bias correction to TCR pairs. A later analysis estimated false discovery rates by permuting HLA or CMV assignments 20 times. A later analysis grouped co-occurring TCRs with DBSCAN, adding TCRdist sequence similarity when clustering within HLA-allele-positive subsets. Repertoires with fewer than 30,000 or more than 120,000 public chains were left out of co-occurrence clustering, as were four to six repertoires with anomalous nucleotide sharing. TCRdb retrieved this table from immuneACCESS and kept in-frame rearrangements only. Not all clones are present; in checked studies, unresolved V genes account for under half, and no reason is known for the remainder. V, J and clone size derive from that table, while D and trimming were established from the DNA sequence. Within this sample are over 85,000 clones, with just over 75% of them counted one time only. The ten largest clones add up to about an eighth of the sample.

The chain couples TRBV11-1 to TRBJ2-2, and 8 junction bases match TRBD2. This clonotype was obtained from a young man in good health and CMV-seropositive. What was sequenced was PBMCs. This receptor has the CDR3 CASSRGLDVANTGELFF. The sequenced DNA is TGTGCCAGCAGCAGGGGACTAGATGTCGCGAACACCGGGGAGCTGTTTTTT.